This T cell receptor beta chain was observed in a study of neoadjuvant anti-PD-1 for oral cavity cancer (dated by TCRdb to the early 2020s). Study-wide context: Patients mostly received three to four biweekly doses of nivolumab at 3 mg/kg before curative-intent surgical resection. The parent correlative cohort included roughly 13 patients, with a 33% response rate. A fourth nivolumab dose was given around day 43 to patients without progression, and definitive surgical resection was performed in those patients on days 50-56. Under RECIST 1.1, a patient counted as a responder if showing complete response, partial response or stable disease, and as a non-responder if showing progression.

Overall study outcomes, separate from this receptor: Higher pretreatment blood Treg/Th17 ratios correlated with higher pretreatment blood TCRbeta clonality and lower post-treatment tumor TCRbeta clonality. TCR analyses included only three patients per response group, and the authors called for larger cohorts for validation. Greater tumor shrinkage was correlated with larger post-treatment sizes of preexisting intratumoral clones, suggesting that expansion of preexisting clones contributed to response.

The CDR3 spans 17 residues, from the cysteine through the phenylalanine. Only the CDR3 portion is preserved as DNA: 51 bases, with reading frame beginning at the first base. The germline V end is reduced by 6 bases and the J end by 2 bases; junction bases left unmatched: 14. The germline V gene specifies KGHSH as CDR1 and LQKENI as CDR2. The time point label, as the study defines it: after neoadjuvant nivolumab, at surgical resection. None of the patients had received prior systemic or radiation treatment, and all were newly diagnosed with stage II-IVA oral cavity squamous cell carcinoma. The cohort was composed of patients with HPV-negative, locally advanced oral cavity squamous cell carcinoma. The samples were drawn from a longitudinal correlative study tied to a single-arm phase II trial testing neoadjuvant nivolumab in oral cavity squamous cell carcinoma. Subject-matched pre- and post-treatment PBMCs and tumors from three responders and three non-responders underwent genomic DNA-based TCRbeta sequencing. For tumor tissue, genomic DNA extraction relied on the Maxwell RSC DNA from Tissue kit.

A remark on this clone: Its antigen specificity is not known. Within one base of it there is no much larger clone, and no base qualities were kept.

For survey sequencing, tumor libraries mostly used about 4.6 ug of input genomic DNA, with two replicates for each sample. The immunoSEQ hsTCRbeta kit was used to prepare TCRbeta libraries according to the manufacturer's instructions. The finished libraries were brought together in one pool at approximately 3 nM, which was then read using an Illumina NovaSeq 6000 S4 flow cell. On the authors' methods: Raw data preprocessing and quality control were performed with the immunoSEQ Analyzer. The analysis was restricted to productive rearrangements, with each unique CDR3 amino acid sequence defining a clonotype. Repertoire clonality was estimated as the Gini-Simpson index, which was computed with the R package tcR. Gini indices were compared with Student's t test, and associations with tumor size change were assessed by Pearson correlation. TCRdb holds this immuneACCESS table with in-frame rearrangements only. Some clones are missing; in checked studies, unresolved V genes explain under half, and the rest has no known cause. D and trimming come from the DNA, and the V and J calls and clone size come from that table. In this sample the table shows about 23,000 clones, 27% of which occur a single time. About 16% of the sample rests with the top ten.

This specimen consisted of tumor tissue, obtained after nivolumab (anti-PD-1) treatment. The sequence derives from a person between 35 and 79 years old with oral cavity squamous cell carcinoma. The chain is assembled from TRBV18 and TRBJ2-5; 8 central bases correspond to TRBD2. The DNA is TGTGCCAGCTCCCCCGGGAGGGCGGCAGATGTTCAAGAGACCCAGTACTTC. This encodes CASSPGRAADVQETQYF.